The TCR beta chain under discussion was sequenced for a study of multiple sclerosis patients with progressive multifocal leukoencephalopathy. Regarding the study as a whole: At PML onset, no shared TRBV or TRBJ gene usage was seen.

The assay was run at survey level. Produced via immunoSEQ multiplex PCR; TCRdb's table is partial and in-frame only. The repertoire holds roughly 31,000 clones, about 91% seen once, with nearly 1.5% in the top ten. Note on this clone: The antigen remains undetermined.

Regarding time point: before natalizumab initiation. T0 refers to blood drawn before natalizumab was first infused. This CDR3 has 17 amino acids. Germline V gives CDR1 SGDLS, CDR2 YYNGEE. J was trimmed by 6 bases and V by 4 bases; bases with no gene match: 16. The rearrangement links TRBV9 to TRBJ2-3, with 8 bases aligning to TRBD2. The sequence came from a human donor with multiple sclerosis. The sample consisted of PBMCs. The CDR3 DNA reads as TGTGCCAGCAGCCCCTCTCTCGGGAGGGGGATCGAGGATACGCAGTATTTT. It is translated as CASSPSLGRGIEDTQYF.